A selection of T cell receptor beta chains follows, all from one sample in a study of molecular identifiers for immune sequencing clone quantification. TCRdb re-analysed the PCR reads in MiXCR, keeping a single row per CDR3 protein. The table lists roughly 100,000 distinct CDR3 sequences, about 32% of them singletons. Sequenced: naive CD8+ T cells from blood, with Jurkat cell RNA spiked in. Receptor source: a human donor in good health. Some libraries in this study had Jurkat cell RNA spiked in. The CDR3 runs from the conserved cysteine through the conserved F or W. The D gene is left open where the match is weak. Clone size, where shown, is once, few, many, or a class for clones that have expanded.

j_gene	v_gene	d_gene	abundance	CDR3aa	CDR3nt
TRBJ1-1	TRBV20-1	NA	few	CSARDDPPMNTEAFF	TGCAGTGCTAGAGATGACCCCCCGATGAACACTGAAGCTTTCTTT
TRBJ2-1	TRBV28	TRBD2	NA	CASSSGTSGGHLF	TGTGCCAGCAGTTCCGGGACTAGCGGGGGTCATCTCTTC
TRBJ1-4	TRBV7-9	NA	NA	CASSPRTQELFF	TGTGCCAGCAGCCCCAGGACCCAGGAACTGTTTTTT
TRBJ2-3	TRBV9	TRBD2	few	CASSVVDGASGTTDTQYF	TGTGCCAGCAGCGTAGTGGATGGGGCTAGCGGGACCACAGATACGCAGTATTTT
TRBJ2-4	TRBV28	NA	NA	CASRSPVSAYNIQYF	TGTGCCAGCAGGAGCCCAGTTTCAGCCTATAACATTCAGTACTTC
TRBJ2-5	TRBV11-2	NA	few	CASSLYGGLPETQYF	TGTGCCAGCAGCTTATATGGGGGTTTACCAGAGACCCAGTACTTC
TRBJ2-3	TRBV28	TRBD1	many	CASSFPQGATSTDTQYF	TGTGCCAGCAGTTTTCCCCAGGGGGCCACTAGCACAGATACGCAGTATTTT
TRBJ1-1	TRBV28	TRBD1	NA	CASSPTGEGNTEAFF	TGTGCCAGCAGCCCGACAGGGGAGGGGAACACTGAAGCTTTCTTT
TRBJ1-1	TRBV28	NA	once	CSSNFTGNTEAFF	TGTTCCAGCAATTTTACTGGGAACACTGAAGCTTTCTTT
TRBJ2-7	TRBV29-1	TRBD2	few	CSGGLAYDEQYF	TGCAGCGGCGGACTAGCGTACGACGAGCAGTACTTC
TRBJ1-2	TRBV7-2	NA	NA	CASPLQGGYTF	TGTGCCAGCCCCCTTCAAGGGGGCTACACCTTC
TRBJ2-1	TRBV27	TRBD2	NA	CASGLTPSGRTHEQFF	TGTGCCAGCGGTTTAACACCTAGCGGGAGGACCCATGAGCAGTTCTTC
TRBJ2-1	TRBV12-3/TRBV12-4	NA	NA	CASSGYNEQFF	TGTGCCAGCAGTGGTTACAATGAGCAGTTCTTC
TRBJ1-5	TRBV15	NA	NA	CATSRGVGNQPQHF	TGTGCCACCAGCAGAGGGGTAGGCAATCAGCCCCAGCATTTT
TRBJ1-4	TRBV6-5	TRBD1	NA	CASSFLQGVNEKLFF	TGTGCCAGCAGTTTCCTTCAGGGGGTAAATGAAAAACTGTTTTTT
TRBJ1-2	TRBV25-1	NA	NA	CASSEFEAESNYGYTF	TGTGCCAGCAGTGAATTTGAGGCAGAATCTAACTATGGCTACACCTTC
TRBJ1-2	TRBV4-3	TRBD1	few	CASSRGQGSYGYTF	TGCGCCAGCAGCCGGGGACAGGGGAGCTATGGCTACACCTTC
TRBJ2-7	TRBV9	TRBD2	NA	CASAGGPTYEQYF	TGTGCCAGCGCGGGAGGGCCCACCTACGAGCAGTACTTC
TRBJ2-2	TRBV12-3/TRBV12-4	NA	NA	CASSFARGGELFF	TGTGCCAGCAGCTTCGCTAGAGGCGGGGAGCTGTTTTTT
TRBJ2-7	TRBV2	TRBD1	NA	CASIPGTGEYEQYF	TGTGCCAGCATACCCGGGACAGGGGAGTACGAGCAGTACTTC
TRBJ2-5	TRBV7-9	NA	NA	CASSFVVGGQETQYF	TGTGCCAGCAGCTTTGTAGTCGGGGGCCAAGAGACCCAGTACTTC
TRBJ2-2	TRBV7-2	NA	many	CASSLKGAGELFF	TGTGCCAGCAGCTTAAAAGGGGCCGGGGAGCTGTTTTTT
TRBJ2-3	TRBV4-3	NA	few	CASSQDWAVAGTDTQYF	TGCGCCAGCAGCCAAGATTGGGCAGTAGCGGGCACAGATACGCAGTATTTT
TRBJ2-1	TRBV7-6	TRBD2	few	CASSFASGRAGDEQFF	TGTGCCAGCAGCTTCGCTAGCGGGAGGGCCGGGGATGAGCAGTTCTTC
TRBJ2-2	TRBV9	NA	NA	CASSAGYGTGELFF	TGTGCCAGCAGCGCAGGTTACGGCACCGGGGAGCTGTTTTTT
TRBJ2-4	TRBV4-1	TRBD1	few	CASSQEGGLIKNIQYF	TGCGCCAGCAGCCAAGAAGGGGGCCTAATCAAAAACATTCAGTACTTC
TRBJ2-3	TRBV12-3/TRBV12-4	TRBD2	NA	CASNGVAGGPGTDTQYF	TGTGCCAGCAACGGCGTAGCGGGAGGGCCGGGCACAGATACGCAGTATTTT
TRBJ2-4	TRBV28	TRBD2	NA	CASRERKGLAGVSNNQYF	TGTGCCAGCAGGGAACGCAAGGGACTAGCGGGAGTCTCAAACAATCAGTACTTC
TRBJ2-5	TRBV6-5	TRBD2	NA	CASSYGAGVLEPQYF	TGTGCCAGCAGTTACGGAGCGGGAGTTTTGGAGCCCCAGTACTTC
TRBJ2-3	TRBV7-8	NA	NA	CASSLLSGKYGLYF	TGTGCCAGCAGCTTACTTAGCGGAAAATACGGATTGTATTTT
TRBJ1-6	TRBV28	TRBD1	once	CASSWTGSVTPLHF	TGTGCCAGCAGTTGGACAGGGTCCGTAACACCCCTCCACTTT
TRBJ2-7	TRBV20-1	TRBD2	NA	CSARGPGERGAYEQYF	TGCAGTGCTAGAGGCCCCGGGGAGCGGGGGGCCTACGAGCAGTACTTC
TRBJ2-3	TRBV11-2	TRBD2	few	CASSPGTRSDTQYF	TGTGCCAGCAGCCCAGGGACTAGGTCAGATACGCAGTATTTT
TRBJ1-1	TRBV7-9	NA	few	CASVGQLLTEAFF	TGTGCCAGCGTCGGACAGCTCCTTACTGAAGCTTTCTTT
TRBJ2-5	TRBV9	NA	NA	CASRGSGSQETQYF	TGTGCCAGCAGGGGATCCGGGTCCCAAGAGACCCAGTACTTC
TRBJ2-7	TRBV20-1	NA	NA	CSARHAYEQYF	TGCAGTGCTAGACACGCCTACGAGCAGTACTTC
TRBJ2-3	TRBV20-1	NA	few	CSARGRGQVADTQYF	TGCAGTGCTAGAGGTCGGGGGCAAGTGGCAGATACGCAGTATTTT
TRBJ1-1	TRBV7-6	NA	NA	CASNSAGTEAFF	TGTGCCAGCAACTCGGCCGGCACTGAAGCTTTCTTT
TRBJ2-7	TRBV4-1	NA	few	CASSQFGEVEQYF	TGCGCCAGCAGCCAATTCGGGGAGGTCGAGCAGTACTTC
TRBJ2-3	TRBV27	TRBD2	NA	CASSFWAGGTDTQYF	TGTGCCAGCAGTTTCTGGGCGGGAGGGACAGATACGCAGTATTTT
TRBJ2-1	TRBV15	NA	NA	CATSSDRWGAGDNEQFF	TGTGCCACCAGCAGTGATAGATGGGGGGCAGGGGACAATGAGCAGTTCTTC
TRBJ2-7	TRBV4-2	NA	NA	CASRQGNAREYEQYF	TGTGCCAGCCGCCAAGGGAATGCCAGGGAGTACGAGCAGTACTTC
TRBJ2-7	TRBV7-2	NA	many	CASSLAWGLVEQYF	TGTGCCAGCAGCTTAGCGTGGGGCCTGGTCGAGCAGTACTTC
TRBJ2-2	TRBV24-1	TRBD2	many	CATSGGLTGELFF	TGTGCCACCTCGGGAGGGCTCACCGGGGAGCTGTTTTTT
TRBJ1-1	TRBV3-1	NA	NA	CASSQEMAGTEAFF	TGTGCCAGCAGCCAAGAGATGGCGGGCACTGAAGCTTTCTTT
TRBJ2-1	TRBV12-3/TRBV12-4	NA	NA	CASSLMPGYNEQFF	TGTGCCAGCAGTTTAATGCCCGGTTACAATGAGCAGTTCTTC
TRBJ2-1	TRBV7-8	NA	few	CASNQLNEQFF	TGTGCCAGCAACCAGCTTAATGAGCAGTTCTTC
TRBJ1-5	TRBV27	NA	NA	CASSSGPYSNQPQHF	TGTGCCAGCAGTTCAGGACCCTATAGCAATCAGCCCCAGCATTTT
TRBJ1-5	TRBV12-3/TRBV12-4	NA	few	CASSLGANSGFRQPQHF	TGTGCCAGCAGCCTCGGAGCTAACAGCGGCTTTCGGCAGCCCCAGCATTTT
TRBJ2-2	TRBV7-9	NA	NA	CASRFLLANTGELFF	TGTGCCAGCAGGTTTCTTCTCGCGAACACCGGGGAGCTGTTTTTT
TRBJ2-1	TRBV7-2	NA	NA	CASSPGATSYNEQFF	TGTGCCAGCAGCCCAGGGGCTACCTCCTACAATGAGCAGTTCTTC
TRBJ2-1	TRBV7-8	NA	few	CASSPPDSRDEQFF	TGTGCCAGCAGCCCCCCGGATAGCCGCGATGAGCAGTTCTTC
TRBJ2-3	TRBV18	NA	NA	CASSPPYGPTDTQYF	TGTGCCAGCTCACCTCCGTATGGACCCACAGATACGCAGTATTTT
TRBJ2-2	TRBV12-3/TRBV12-4	NA	few	CASRKPGAGELFF	TGTGCCAGCAGAAAACCAGGGGCCGGGGAGCTGTTTTTT
TRBJ2-1	TRBV3-2	NA	few	CASSQVRTSGDSSYNEQFF	TGTGCCAGCAGCCAAGTTCGGACTAGCGGGGACAGCTCCTACAATGAGCAGTTCTTC
TRBJ2-1	TRBV12-3/TRBV12-4	NA	NA	CASSTTGYNEQFF	TGTGCCAGCAGCACCACAGGGTACAATGAGCAGTTCTTC
TRBJ2-1	TRBV6-5	NA	NA	CASSYRDTNNEQFF	TGTGCCAGCAGTTATCGGGACACCAACAATGAGCAGTTCTTC